What follows are 8 T cell receptor beta chains derived from one specimen sequenced in a study of Tregs in tolerant kidney transplant recipients. Mixed chimerism was transient after nonmyeloablative marrow transplants from related graft donors. Assay: immunoSEQ multiplex PCR; the TCRdb copy retains only in-frame clones and omits some. Here the sample table reports about 23,000 clones. The specimen was CD4+ T cells from blood (PBMCs), collected 6 months after the transplant. These receptors all come from a human patient who received a combined kidney and bone marrow transplant. The graft donor may have given rise to some T cells.

On this clone: The read terminates 3 residues ahead of where the CDR3 ends, so the germline J gene completes it. V usage is TRBV20-1 and J usage is TRBJ2-1; 10 bases fit TRBD2. Germline V gives CDR1 DFQATT, CDR2 SNEGSKA (reference sequence). This CDR3 has 14 amino acids. Trimming removed 6 bases from V and 9 bases from J; junction bases left unmatched: 11. CDR3 DNA, as far as it was read: TGCAGTGCACCGGGACTAGCGCAATTGGGTGAG. It is translated as CSAPGLAQLGE. The entire CDR3 is CSAPGLAQLGEQFF.

About this clone itself: The sequenced fragment ends 3 residues before the CDR3 boundary, so the rest is inferred from the germline J gene. The chain couples TRBV10-3 to TRBJ2-5; 8 positions agree with TRBD1. Trimming at V came to 4 bases and at J to 5 bases, leaving 6 bases not matched to a gene. The CDR3 consists of 14 residues. Germline V CDR1 and CDR2: ENHRY, SYGVKD. The CDR3 spells CAISVTRTGETQYF. The CDR3 DNA, read in part, is TGTGCCATCAGTGTAACTAGGACAGGGGAGACC.

Turning to this clone: The read falls 3 residues short of the CDR3 end, and the missing part is taken from the germline J gene. This sequence joins TRBV7-9 and TRBJ1-3, with TRBD1 identical over 8 bases. This CDR3 has 15 amino acids. V lost 9 bases, J lost 0 bases, and 7 bases stayed unmatched. The germline CDR1 and CDR2 sequences are SEHNR and FQNEAQ (reference sequence). CDR3 DNA (partial): TGTGCCAGTAGGCAGGGGGCGAGCTCTGGAAACACC. The encoded protein is CASRQGASSGNT. The CDR3, in full, reads CASRQGASSGNTIYF.

Turning to this clone: The sequence runs out 3 residues before the end of the CDR3; the remainder is reconstructed from the germline J gene. V is TRBV5-4 and J is TRBJ2-5, with 8 bases identical to TRBD1. Germline V CDR1 and CDR2: SGHNT, YYREEE (reference sequence). The CDR3 is made up of 16 amino acids. J gave up 3 bases and V 4 bases, and 11 bases lay outside the gene matches. The sequenced CDR3 bases are TGTGCCAGCAGCGCAGATCGGACAGGGACCAAAGAGACC. Its translation: CASSADRTGTKET. The CDR3 as a whole reads CASSADRTGTKETQYF. The full variable domain, with the rest looked up from reference TRBV5-4 and TRBJ2-5, is ETGVTQSPTHLIKTRGQQVTLRCSSQSGHNTVSWYQQALGQGPQFIFQYYREEENGRGNFPPRFSGLQFPNYSSELNVNALELDDSALYLCASSADRTGTKETQYFGPGTRLLVL.

As concerns this clone: Coverage ceases 3 residues before the CDR3 finishes, and the germline J gene fills in the end. V and J are TRBV7-2 and TRBJ1-2; no definite D call. In germline, CDR1 is SGHTA, CDR2 FQGNSA. The CDR3 loop spans 13 amino acids. CDR3: CASSLGTAGGYTF. CDR3 DNA (partial): TGTGCCAGCAGCTTAGGGACGGCGGGGGGC.

The part of the CDR3 DNA that was read is TGCAGTGCTAGCCCCGACGGGGGGGAAGATACG. Amino acids: CSASPDGGEDT. In full, the CDR3 is CSASPDGGEDTQYF. This chain joins TRBV20-1 and TRBJ2-3, with TRBD2 identical over 8 bases. The sequenced fragment ends 3 residues before the CDR3 boundary, so the rest is inferred from the germline J gene. Germline CDR1 is DFQATT and CDR2 is SNEGSKA (reference sequence). This CDR3 is 14 amino acids long. With 3 bases clipped from V and 5 bases from J, the junction kept 7 bases outside the gene matches.

Comments on this clone: Coverage ceases 3 residues before the CDR3 finishes, and the germline J gene fills in the end. The V and J genes are TRBV30 and TRBJ2-7; TRBD1 agrees at 9 bases. The CDR3 is 11 amino acids. V lost 7 bases to trimming and J lost 5 bases; unmatched junction nucleotides: 3. Per the germline V gene, CDR1 is GTSNPN and CDR2 is SVGIG (reference sequence). CDR3 residues: CASGDRDEQYF. CDR3 DNA, as far as it was read: TGTGCCTCCGGGGACAGGGACGAG.

A word on this clone: Read sequence stops 3 residues before the CDR3 end, and the germline J gene provides the missing end. V gene TRBV30 combines with J gene TRBJ2-7; TRBD1 matches at 8 bases. This CDR3 is built from 13 residues. Germline V gene lookup returns CDR1 GTSNPN and CDR2 SVGIG (reference sequence). With V trimmed by 2 bases and J by 2 bases, 2 bases remained unmatched. The CDR3 sequence: CAWSTQGAYEQYF. Incomplete CDR3 DNA: TGTGCCTGGAGTACACAGGGGGCCTACGAG.